Listed below are T cell receptor beta chains from one sample, sequenced in a study of blood T cell repertoires in COVID-19. The protocol was immunoSEQ multiplex PCR, while the TCRdb copy is restricted to in-frame clones and leaves out a portion. The sample includes 200,000 to 250,000 clones, roughly 88% seen only once; the top ten take 1.5%. The sample taken for sequencing was peripheral blood. The source of these receptors is a man between 18 and 29 years old with active or convalescent COVID-19. The CDR3 runs from the conserved cysteine through the conserved F or W. Fields, in order: J gene, V gene, CDR3 length, clone size, D gene, CDR3 protein, CDR3 DNA. D genes are given only for firm matches. Part of the rows lack a size; the others show once, few, many or a class for expanded clones.

j_call: TRBJ2-7; v_call: TRBV30; cdr3_length: 12; clone_size: -; d_call: TRBD1; cdr3_aa: CAWGDRLYEQYF; cdr3_nt: TGTGCCTGGGGGGACAGGCTCTACGAGCAGTACTTC
j_call: TRBJ2-3; v_call: TRBV11-3; cdr3_length: 17; clone_size: -; d_call: -; cdr3_aa: CASSPEEPLERTDTQYF; cdr3_nt: TGTGCCAGCAGCCCTGAGGAGCCCTTGGAGCGTACAGATACGCAGTATTTT
j_call: TRBJ2-7; v_call: TRBV28; cdr3_length: 13; clone_size: -; d_call: TRBD1; cdr3_aa: CASTRDRGHEQYF; cdr3_nt: TGTGCCAGTACCCGGGACAGGGGGCACGAGCAGTACTTC
j_call: TRBJ2-5; v_call: TRBV3-1/TRBV3-2; cdr3_length: 18; clone_size: -; d_call: TRBD2; cdr3_aa: CASSQGLAGARRKETQYF; cdr3_nt: TGTGCCAGCAGCCAAGGGCTAGCGGGAGCTAGGAGAAAAGAGACCCAGTACTTC
j_call: TRBJ2-1; v_call: TRBV29-1; cdr3_length: 13; clone_size: -; d_call: TRBD1; cdr3_aa: CSLGQGTLDEQFF; cdr3_nt: TGCAGCTTAGGACAGGGCACTCTCGATGAGCAGTTCTTC
j_call: TRBJ1-1; v_call: TRBV6-5; cdr3_length: 14; clone_size: -; d_call: -; cdr3_aa: CASSTRPGDTEAFF; cdr3_nt: TGTGCCAGCAGTACTCGGCCCGGGGACACTGAAGCTTTCTTT
j_call: TRBJ2-1; v_call: TRBV18; cdr3_length: 15; clone_size: -; d_call: TRBD1; cdr3_aa: CASRGGTGAYNEQFF; cdr3_nt: TGTGCCAGCCGGGGCGGGACAGGGGCCTACAATGAGCAGTTCTTC
j_call: TRBJ2-7; v_call: TRBV5-1; cdr3_length: 13; clone_size: -; d_call: -; cdr3_aa: CASSLDRAYEQYF; cdr3_nt: TGCGCCAGCAGCTTGGACAGGGCCTACGAGCAGTACTTC
j_call: TRBJ2-3; v_call: TRBV24-1; cdr3_length: 16; clone_size: -; d_call: -; cdr3_aa: CATSDLGAGSTDTQYF; cdr3_nt: TGTGCCACCAGTGATTTGGGGGCAGGAAGCACAGATACGCAGTATTTT
j_call: TRBJ1-1; v_call: TRBV28; cdr3_length: 16; clone_size: once; d_call: TRBD1; cdr3_aa: CASTPLFGQGHTEAFF; cdr3_nt: TGTGCCAGCACCCCACTATTCGGACAGGGACACACTGAAGCTTTCTTT
j_call: TRBJ2-3; v_call: TRBV10-1; cdr3_length: 17; clone_size: -; d_call: TRBD2; cdr3_aa: CASSESTLSGREDTQYF; cdr3_nt: TGCGCCAGCAGTGAGTCGACTCTTAGCGGGAGGGAAGATACGCAGTATTTT
j_call: TRBJ2-1; v_call: TRBV19; cdr3_length: 16; clone_size: -; d_call: -; cdr3_aa: CASSIVTGAGFNEQFF; cdr3_nt: TGTGCCAGTAGTATAGTGACGGGAGCAGGTTTTAATGAGCAGTTCTTC
j_call: TRBJ2-7; v_call: TRBV27; cdr3_length: 13; clone_size: -; d_call: -; cdr3_aa: CASSPYYAYEQYF; cdr3_nt: TGTGCCAGCAGTCCGTACTATGCCTACGAGCAGTACTTC
j_call: TRBJ2-1; v_call: TRBV5-1; cdr3_length: 18; clone_size: -; d_call: TRBD2; cdr3_aa: CASSLLGLRDYSYNEQFF; cdr3_nt: TGCGCCAGCAGCTTGTTGGGCCTGCGGGACTATTCTTACAATGAGCAGTTCTTC
j_call: TRBJ2-3; v_call: TRBV10-1; cdr3_length: 14; clone_size: once; d_call: TRBD2; cdr3_aa: CASSELSGSNTQYF; cdr3_nt: TGCGCCAGCAGTGAGTTGAGCGGGAGTAATACGCAGTATTTT
j_call: TRBJ2-7; v_call: TRBV7-2; cdr3_length: 15; clone_size: -; d_call: TRBD2; cdr3_aa: CASSFGTSNPYEQYF; cdr3_nt: TGTGCCAGCAGCTTCGGGACTAGTAATCCCTACGAGCAGTACTTC
j_call: TRBJ2-7; v_call: TRBV28; cdr3_length: 16; clone_size: -; d_call: TRBD1; cdr3_aa: CASSPTWTGAVYEQYF; cdr3_nt: TGTGCCAGCAGTCCCACGTGGACAGGCGCCGTCTACGAGCAGTACTTC
j_call: TRBJ2-2; v_call: TRBV7-7; cdr3_length: 16; clone_size: -; d_call: -; cdr3_aa: CASSLAQFRGMGELFF; cdr3_nt: TGTGCCAGCAGCTTAGCGCAGTTCCGGGGAATGGGGGAGCTGTTTTTT
j_call: TRBJ2-5; v_call: TRBV3-1/TRBV3-2; cdr3_length: 18; clone_size: -; d_call: -; cdr3_aa: CASSPASATDSYRETQYF; cdr3_nt: TGTGCCAGCAGCCCCGCCTCGGCGACAGACTCGTATCGGGAGACCCAGTACTTC
j_call: TRBJ2-1; v_call: TRBV5-6; cdr3_length: 16; clone_size: -; d_call: -; cdr3_aa: CASSLGLAGVDSEQFF; cdr3_nt: TGTGCCAGCAGCTTAGGTCTGGCAGGGGTGGATAGTGAGCAGTTCTTC
j_call: TRBJ1-2; v_call: TRBV28; cdr3_length: 14; clone_size: -; d_call: TRBD1; cdr3_aa: CASSLGQGNYGYTF; cdr3_nt: TGTGCCAGCAGTTTGGGACAGGGAAACTATGGCTACACCTTC
j_call: TRBJ1-5; v_call: TRBV25-1; cdr3_length: 15; clone_size: -; d_call: -; cdr3_aa: CASSSGTPTNQPQHF; cdr3_nt: TGTGCCAGCAGTTCCGGGACACCAACTAATCAGCCCCAGCATTTT
j_call: TRBJ1-6; v_call: TRBV7-9; cdr3_length: 15; clone_size: -; d_call: TRBD1; cdr3_aa: CASSPSGTGGSPLHF; cdr3_nt: TGTGCCAGCAGCCCCTCCGGGACAGGGGGTTCACCCCTCCACTTT
j_call: TRBJ1-5; v_call: TRBV5-4; cdr3_length: 15; clone_size: -; d_call: TRBD1; cdr3_aa: CASSAGQDPNQPQHF; cdr3_nt: TGTGCCAGCAGCGCCGGACAGGACCCCAATCAGCCCCAGCATTTT
j_call: TRBJ2-3; v_call: TRBV5-6; cdr3_length: 17; clone_size: -; d_call: TRBD2; cdr3_aa: CASSLGSAGFTTDTQYF; cdr3_nt: TGTGCCAGCAGCTTGGGGTCAGCGGGATTTACCACAGATACGCAGTATTTT
j_call: TRBJ2-7; v_call: TRBV7-2; cdr3_length: 17; clone_size: once; d_call: TRBD2; cdr3_aa: CASSPQRTSGIVYEQYF; cdr3_nt: TGTGCCAGCAGCCCCCAGCGGACTAGCGGGATCGTTTACGAGCAGTACTTC
j_call: TRBJ2-5; v_call: TRBV9; cdr3_length: 13; clone_size: -; d_call: -; cdr3_aa: CASRGEVVETQYF; cdr3_nt: TGTGCCAGCAGAGGGGAAGTAGTCGAGACCCAGTACTTC
j_call: TRBJ2-3; v_call: TRBV2; cdr3_length: 14; clone_size: -; d_call: -; cdr3_aa: CASKALSSTDTQYF; cdr3_nt: TGTGCCAGCAAAGCGCTTTCTAGCACAGATACGCAGTATTTT
j_call: TRBJ2-5; v_call: TRBV7-2; cdr3_length: 15; clone_size: -; d_call: -; cdr3_aa: CASSLGWSSGETQYF; cdr3_nt: TGTGCCAGCAGCTTAGGGTGGAGTAGCGGAGAGACCCAGTACTTC
j_call: TRBJ2-7; v_call: TRBV15; cdr3_length: 15; clone_size: -; d_call: TRBD2; cdr3_aa: CATSRMTSVAYEQYF; cdr3_nt: TGTGCCACCAGCAGAATGACTAGCGTTGCCTACGAGCAGTACTTC
j_call: TRBJ1-2; v_call: TRBV10-3; cdr3_length: 13; clone_size: -; d_call: -; cdr3_aa: CATSGIVRYGYTF; cdr3_nt: TGTGCCACCTCCGGGATAGTTAGGTATGGCTACACCTTC
j_call: TRBJ1-1; v_call: TRBV2; cdr3_length: 14; clone_size: few; d_call: -; cdr3_aa: CASSETQGYTEAFF; cdr3_nt: TGTGCCAGCAGTGAGACACAGGGCTACACTGAAGCTTTCTTT
j_call: TRBJ1-1; v_call: TRBV7-9; cdr3_length: 12; clone_size: -; d_call: -; cdr3_aa: CASSLPPGEAFF; cdr3_nt: TGTGCCAGCAGCTTGCCCCCGGGTGAAGCTTTCTTT
j_call: TRBJ1-2; v_call: TRBV12-3/TRBV12-4; cdr3_length: 12; clone_size: once; d_call: -; cdr3_aa: CASSELNYGYTF; cdr3_nt: TGTGCCAGCAGCGAGCTTAACTATGGCTACACCTTC
j_call: TRBJ2-5; v_call: TRBV27; cdr3_length: 13; clone_size: -; d_call: TRBD2; cdr3_aa: CASRSREEETQYF; cdr3_nt: TGTGCCAGCAGGAGTCGGGAGGAGGAGACCCAGTACTTC
j_call: TRBJ1-5; v_call: TRBV19; cdr3_length: 15; clone_size: few; d_call: TRBD1; cdr3_aa: CASSDRDRVRGTQHF; cdr3_nt: TGTGCCAGTAGTGACCGGGACAGGGTAAGGGGGACCCAGCATTTT
j_call: TRBJ2-3; v_call: TRBV7-9; cdr3_length: 15; clone_size: -; d_call: TRBD2; cdr3_aa: CASSLSGGPTDTQYF; cdr3_nt: TGTGCCAGCAGCTTGTCGGGGGGGCCCACAGATACGCAGTATTTT
j_call: TRBJ1-4; v_call: TRBV28; cdr3_length: 15; clone_size: -; d_call: -; cdr3_aa: CASREQGAANEKLFF; cdr3_nt: TGTGCCAGCAGAGAACAGGGTGCAGCTAATGAAAAACTGTTTTTT
j_call: TRBJ1-6; v_call: TRBV7-2; cdr3_length: 17; clone_size: -; d_call: TRBD1; cdr3_aa: CASSLVGDRGYDSPLHF; cdr3_nt: TGTGCCAGCAGCTTAGTCGGAGACAGGGGCTACGATTCACCCCTCCACTTT
j_call: TRBJ2-1; v_call: TRBV7-8; cdr3_length: 14; clone_size: -; d_call: -; cdr3_aa: CASSLEWRDNEQFF; cdr3_nt: TGTGCCAGCAGCTTAGAATGGAGGGACAATGAGCAGTTCTTC
j_call: TRBJ2-1; v_call: TRBV9; cdr3_length: 16; clone_size: -; d_call: TRBD1; cdr3_aa: CASSVTGTGQHNEQFF; cdr3_nt: TGTGCCAGCAGCGTAACCGGGACAGGGCAGCACAATGAGCAGTTCTTC
j_call: TRBJ1-4; v_call: TRBV2; cdr3_length: 12; clone_size: -; d_call: -; cdr3_aa: CASSIIDEKLFF; cdr3_nt: TGTGCCAGCAGTATAATAGATGAAAAACTGTTTTTT
j_call: TRBJ1-1; v_call: TRBV4-2; cdr3_length: 15; clone_size: -; d_call: -; cdr3_aa: CASSQATQGPAEAFF; cdr3_nt: TGTGCCAGCAGCCAAGCTACGCAGGGGCCTGCTGAAGCTTTCTTT
j_call: TRBJ1-2; v_call: TRBV5-4; cdr3_length: 14; clone_size: -; d_call: -; cdr3_aa: CASSSGQDYYGYTF; cdr3_nt: TGTGCCAGCAGCTCGGGTCAGGACTACTATGGCTACACCTTC
j_call: TRBJ1-1; v_call: TRBV19; cdr3_length: 12; clone_size: -; d_call: -; cdr3_aa: CASSIRGTEAFF; cdr3_nt: TGTGCCAGTAGTATAAGGGGCACTGAAGCTTTCTTT
j_call: TRBJ2-7; v_call: TRBV5-1; cdr3_length: 16; clone_size: -; d_call: TRBD2; cdr3_aa: CASSFTSGRFAYEQYF; cdr3_nt: TGCGCCAGCAGCTTTACTAGCGGGAGATTTGCCTACGAGCAGTACTTC
j_call: TRBJ1-3; v_call: TRBV6-5; cdr3_length: 16; clone_size: few; d_call: -; cdr3_aa: CASSYSISGTGNTIYF; cdr3_nt: TGTGCCAGCAGTTACTCGATATCAGGGACTGGAAACACCATATATTTT
j_call: TRBJ2-7; v_call: TRBV7-2; cdr3_length: 19; clone_size: -; d_call: TRBD2; cdr3_aa: CASSSARLLAGVSSYEQYF; cdr3_nt: TGTGCCAGCAGCTCCGCCAGGTTACTAGCGGGAGTGAGCTCCTACGAGCAGTACTTC
j_call: TRBJ2-3; v_call: TRBV18; cdr3_length: 13; clone_size: -; d_call: TRBD2; cdr3_aa: CASGSGSTDTQYF; cdr3_nt: TGTGCCAGCGGTAGCGGGAGTACAGATACGCAGTATTTT
j_call: TRBJ1-2; v_call: TRBV12-5; cdr3_length: 15; clone_size: -; d_call: -; cdr3_aa: CASAPQRADIYGYTF; cdr3_nt: TGTGCTAGTGCCCCTCAGCGGGCGGACATCTATGGCTACACCTTC
j_call: TRBJ2-7; v_call: TRBV5-6; cdr3_length: 13; clone_size: -; d_call: TRBD2; cdr3_aa: CASSLSTGREQYF; cdr3_nt: TGTGCCAGCAGCTTGTCGACCGGGAGGGAGCAGTACTTC